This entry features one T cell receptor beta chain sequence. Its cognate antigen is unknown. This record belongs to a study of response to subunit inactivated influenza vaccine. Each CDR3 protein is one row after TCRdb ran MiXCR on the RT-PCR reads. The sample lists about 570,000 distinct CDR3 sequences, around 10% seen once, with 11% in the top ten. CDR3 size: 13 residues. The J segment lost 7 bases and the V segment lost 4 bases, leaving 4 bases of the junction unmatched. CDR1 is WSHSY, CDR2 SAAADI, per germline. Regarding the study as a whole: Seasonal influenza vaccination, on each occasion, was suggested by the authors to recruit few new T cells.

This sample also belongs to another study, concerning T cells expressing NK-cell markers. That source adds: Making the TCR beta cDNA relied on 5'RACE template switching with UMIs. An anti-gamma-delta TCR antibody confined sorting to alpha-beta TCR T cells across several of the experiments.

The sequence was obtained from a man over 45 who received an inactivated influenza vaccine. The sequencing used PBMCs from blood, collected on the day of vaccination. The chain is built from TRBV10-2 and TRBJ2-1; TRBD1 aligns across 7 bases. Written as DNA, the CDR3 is TGCGCCAGCAGTGTACAGGGGCGAAATGAGCAGTTCTTC. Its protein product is CASSVQGRNEQFF.